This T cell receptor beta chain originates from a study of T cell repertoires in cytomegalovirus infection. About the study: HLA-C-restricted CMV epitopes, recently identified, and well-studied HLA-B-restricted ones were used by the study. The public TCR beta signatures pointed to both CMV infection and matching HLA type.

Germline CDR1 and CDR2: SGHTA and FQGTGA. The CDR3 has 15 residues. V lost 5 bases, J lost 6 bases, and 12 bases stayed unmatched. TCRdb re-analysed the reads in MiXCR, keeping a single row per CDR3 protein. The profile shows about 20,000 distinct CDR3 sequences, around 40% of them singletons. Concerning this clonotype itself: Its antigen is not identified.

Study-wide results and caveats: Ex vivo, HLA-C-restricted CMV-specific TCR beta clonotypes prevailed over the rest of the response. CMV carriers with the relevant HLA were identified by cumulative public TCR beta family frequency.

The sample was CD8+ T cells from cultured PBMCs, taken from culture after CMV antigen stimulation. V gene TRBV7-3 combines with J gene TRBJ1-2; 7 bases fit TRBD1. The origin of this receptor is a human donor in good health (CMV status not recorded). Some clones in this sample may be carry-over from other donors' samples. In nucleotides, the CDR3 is TGTGCCAGCAGCCGCGTCGCGGACAGGCGTCATGGCTACACCTTC. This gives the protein CASSRVADRRHGYTF.